This T cell receptor (beta chain) was documented in a study of blood T cells in healthy people across ages. Primers used in a second PCR of roughly 6 to 12 cycles were a sample-barcoded 5' primer and a J-beta primer mix. Tags on each cDNA molecule came from a template-switch adaptor with 12 random nucleotides. One entry per CDR3 protein, called by TCRdb with MiXCR from the 5' RACE reads. The sample shows about 780,000 distinct CDR3 sequences, roughly 46% of them seen only once. Germline V CDR1 and CDR2: MDHEN, SYDVKM. V lost 5 bases, J lost 3 bases, and 16 bases stayed unmatched. CDR3 size: 18 residues.

Sequencing was performed on blood. The receptor comes from a man older than 75 in good health. The J gene is TRBJ1-5, the V gene TRBV28; TRBD1 matches at 7 bases. CDR3 region: CASSTISYRGWDNQPQHF. The CDR3 coding sequence is TGTGCCAGCAGTACCATATCGTACAGGGGTTGGGACAATCAGCCCCAGCATTTT.